This is a list of T cell receptor beta chains from one sample in a study of cytomegalovirus exposure and HLA in healthy donors. TCRdb's copy holds only in-frame clones and misses some; the assay was immunoSEQ multiplex PCR. The sample lists about 250,000 clones, approximately 90% occurring once. The material sequenced was PBMCs. The receptors come from a man younger than 30 in good health and CMV-seronegative. Both conserved end residues are part of each CDR3. A clone size is listed for some rows: how often the clone was seen (once, few, many), or a class if it is expanded.

size: .; V: TRBV6-5; CDR3: CASMVALAGGHTQYF
size: once; V: TRBV7-3; CDR3: CASSPGYQETQYF
size: once; V: TRBV6-5; CDR3: CASSYSGAYNSPLHF
size: .; V: TRBV7-2; CDR3: CASRSLAGSSDTQYF
size: .; V: TRBV28; CDR3: CASTLGGIVQPQHF
size: .; V: TRBV28; CDR3: CASSPLGMTGASYEQYF
size: .; V: TRBV5-1; CDR3: CASSPNILAGGPGDTQYF
size: many; V: TRBV4-2; CDR3: CASSQGIAGSYNEQFF
size: .; V: TRBV7-8; CDR3: CASSRTGGASYEQYF
size: .; V: TRBV27; CDR3: CASRPATWNIQYF
size: .; V: TRBV5-1; CDR3: CASSLARQGNLNTEAFF
size: few; V: TRBV18; CDR3: CASSPQGARDQPQHF
size: .; V: TRBV9; CDR3: CASSKGEGGFSYNEQFF
size: once; V: TRBV2; CDR3: CASSRTSGTDTQYF
size: once; V: TRBV6-1; CDR3: CASTKEGNSPLHF
size: .; V: TRBV5-1; CDR3: CASSSGAPGEKLFF
size: .; V: TRBV18; CDR3: CASSPTTGGDQPQHF
size: .; V: TRBV27; CDR3: CASSLGTDYEQYF
size: .; V: TRBV28; CDR3: CASSLQGLTYEQYF
size: .; V: TRBV4-3; CDR3: CASSQDKGRSSYEQYF
size: many; V: TRBV19; CDR3: CASSLDNSYTGELFF
size: .; V: TRBV9; CDR3: CASSIAGGYEQYF
size: .; V: TRBV30; CDR3: CAWSGLSGSTDTQYF
size: .; V: TRBV27; CDR3: CASTPLLTSGVSNEQFF
size: few; V: TRBV4-3; CDR3: CASSQDIGQGFEQFF
size: .; V: TRBV12-5; CDR3: CASAPVNAADTQYF
size: .; V: TRBV5-1; CDR3: CASSEQTSGSYNEQFF
size: .; V: TRBV4-3; CDR3: CASSQGGQANQPQHF
size: .; V: TRBV5-4; CDR3: CASPLRTDTQYF
size: .; V: TRBV18; CDR3: CASSPPSGGAPGELFF
size: .; V: TRBV7-2; CDR3: CASSLNRGGVETQYF
size: .; V: TRBV4-3; CDR3: CASSQDLRGLFWETQYF
size: .; V: TRBV6-6; CDR3: CASSPTESTDTQYF
size: .; V: TRBV5-1; CDR3: CASSLLRSEKLFF
size: once; V: TRBV7-6; CDR3: CASSRTRSYEQYF
size: .; V: TRBV9; CDR3: CASSLTGTGYNEQFF
size: .; V: TRBV7-3; CDR3: CASSTSGGIKYF
size: once; V: TRBV19; CDR3: CASSPQGLAGRRDTGELFF
size: once; V: TRBV7-3; CDR3: CASSQVSGGNYEQFF
size: few; V: TRBV18; CDR3: CASSPPSTDTQYF